What follows describes a single TCR beta chain. No antigen is known for it. The data were taken from a study of identical twins. TCRdb passed the 5' RACE reads through MiXCR, listing each CDR3 protein once. The sample includes under 800,000 distinct CDR3 sequences, around 21% of them seen just once. Study-wide points: Cord blood's abundant beta clonotypes had fewer insertions, unlike memory repertoires.

The sample also formed part of further work on T cells expressing NK-cell markers. That source reports: It was sorted CD3+CD56-NKG2C+, CD3+CD56+NKG2C- and CD3+CD56+NKG2C+ T cells that provided the TCR beta repertoires. Restriction of sorting to alpha-beta TCR T cells was accomplished in several experiments using an anti-gamma-delta TCR antibody.

The receptor was derived from a woman aged 18-29 years in good health. Sample: PBMCs.

The CDR3 DNA is TGTGCCAGCAGCCGACAGGGGAGGGAGCTGTTTTTT. It specifies CASSRQGRELFF. The gene calls are TRBV7-2 and TRBJ2-2, with 8 nucleotides matching TRBD1. The germline CDR1 and CDR2 sequences are SGHTA and FQGNSA. The V and J ends lost 5 bases and 9 bases, in that order; junction bases with no gene match: 2. This CDR3 spans 12 amino acids.